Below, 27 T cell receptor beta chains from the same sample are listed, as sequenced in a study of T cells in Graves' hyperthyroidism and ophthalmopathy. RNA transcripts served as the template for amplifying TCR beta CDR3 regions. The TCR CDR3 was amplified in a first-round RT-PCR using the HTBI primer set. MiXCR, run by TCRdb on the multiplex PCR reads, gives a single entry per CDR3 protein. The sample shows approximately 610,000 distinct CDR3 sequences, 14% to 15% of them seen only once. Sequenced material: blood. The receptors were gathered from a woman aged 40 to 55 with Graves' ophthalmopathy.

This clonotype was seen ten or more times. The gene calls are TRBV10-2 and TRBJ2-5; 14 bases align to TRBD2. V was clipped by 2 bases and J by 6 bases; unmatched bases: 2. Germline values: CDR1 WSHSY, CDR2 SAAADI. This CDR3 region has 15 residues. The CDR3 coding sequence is TGCGCCAGCAGTGAGGGGACTAGCGGGAGTAAGACCCAGTACTTC. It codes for CASSEGTSGSKTQYF.

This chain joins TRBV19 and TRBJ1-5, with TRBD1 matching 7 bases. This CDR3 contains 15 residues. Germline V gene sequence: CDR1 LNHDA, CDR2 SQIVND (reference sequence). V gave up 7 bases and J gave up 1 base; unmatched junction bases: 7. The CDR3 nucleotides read TGTGCCAGTACCAAGGGACAGATCAGCAATCAGCCCCAGCATTTT. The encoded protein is CASTKGQISNQPQHF.

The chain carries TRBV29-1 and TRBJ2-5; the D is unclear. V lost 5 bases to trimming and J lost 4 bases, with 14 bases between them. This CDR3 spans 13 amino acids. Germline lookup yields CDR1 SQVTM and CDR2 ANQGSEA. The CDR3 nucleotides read TGCAGCGTTCTAAGGAACAGACGAGAGACCCAGTACTTC. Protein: CSVLRNRRETQYF. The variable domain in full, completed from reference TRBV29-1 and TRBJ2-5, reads SAVISQKPSRDICQRGTSLTIQCQVDSQVTMMFWYRQQPGQSLTLIATANQGSEATYESGFVIDKFPISRPNLTFSTLTVSNMSPEDSSIYLCSVLRNRRETQYFGPGTRLLVL.

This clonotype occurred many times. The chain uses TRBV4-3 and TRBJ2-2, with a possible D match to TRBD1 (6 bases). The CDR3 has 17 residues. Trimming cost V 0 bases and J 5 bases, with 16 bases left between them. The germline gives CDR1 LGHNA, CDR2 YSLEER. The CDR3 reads CASSQDRATGGTGELFF. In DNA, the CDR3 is TGCGCCAGCAGCCAAGATCGGGCGACAGGTGGGACCGGGGAGCTGTTTTTT.

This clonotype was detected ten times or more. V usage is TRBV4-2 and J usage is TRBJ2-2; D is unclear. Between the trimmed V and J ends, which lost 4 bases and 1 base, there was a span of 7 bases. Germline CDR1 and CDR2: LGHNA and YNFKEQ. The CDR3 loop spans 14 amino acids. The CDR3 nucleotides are TGTGCCAGCAGCCCTCCAGGGAACACCGGGGAGCTGTTTTTT. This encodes CASSPPGNTGELFF.

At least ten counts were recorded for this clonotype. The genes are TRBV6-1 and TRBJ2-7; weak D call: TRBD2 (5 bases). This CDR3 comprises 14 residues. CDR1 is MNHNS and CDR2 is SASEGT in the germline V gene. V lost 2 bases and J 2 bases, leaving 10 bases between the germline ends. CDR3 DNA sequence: TGTGCCAGCAGTGAATCCCGGGGTACCTACGAGCAGTACTTC. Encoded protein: CASSESRGTYEQYF.

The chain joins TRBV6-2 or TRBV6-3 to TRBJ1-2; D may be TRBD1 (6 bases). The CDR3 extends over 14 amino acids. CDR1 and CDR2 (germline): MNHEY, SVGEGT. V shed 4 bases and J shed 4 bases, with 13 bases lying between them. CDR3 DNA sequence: TGTGCCAGCAGTTGGACAGCGAGGGGCTATGGCTACACCTTC. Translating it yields CASSWTARGYGYTF.

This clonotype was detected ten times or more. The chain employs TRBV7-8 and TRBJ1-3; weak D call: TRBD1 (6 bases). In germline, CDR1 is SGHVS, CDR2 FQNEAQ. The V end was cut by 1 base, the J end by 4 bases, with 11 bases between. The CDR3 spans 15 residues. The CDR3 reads CASSLGGGRGNTIYF. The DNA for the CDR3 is TGTGCCAGCAGCTTAGGCGGGGGGCGCGGAAACACCATATATTTT.

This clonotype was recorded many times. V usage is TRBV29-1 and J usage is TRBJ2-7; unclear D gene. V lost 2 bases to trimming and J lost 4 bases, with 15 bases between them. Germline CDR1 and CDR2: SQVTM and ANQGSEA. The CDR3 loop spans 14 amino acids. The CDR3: CSVEFPADPYEQYF. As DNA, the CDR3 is TGCAGCGTTGAATTCCCAGCCGACCCTTACGAGCAGTACTTC.

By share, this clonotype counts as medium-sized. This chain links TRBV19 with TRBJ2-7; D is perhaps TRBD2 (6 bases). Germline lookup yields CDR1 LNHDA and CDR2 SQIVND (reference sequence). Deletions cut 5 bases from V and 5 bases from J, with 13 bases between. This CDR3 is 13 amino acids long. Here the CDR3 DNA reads TGTGCCAGTAGTCCAGGCGGGGACCACGAGCAGTACTTC. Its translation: CASSPGGDHEQYF.

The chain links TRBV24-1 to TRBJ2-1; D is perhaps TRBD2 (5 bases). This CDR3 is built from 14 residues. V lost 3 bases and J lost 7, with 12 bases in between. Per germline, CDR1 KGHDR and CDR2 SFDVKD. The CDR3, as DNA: TGTGCCACCAGTGATAGCTCCTCGGGGAATGAGCAGTTCTTC. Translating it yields CATSDSSSGNEQFF.

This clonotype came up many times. The CDR3 loop is CSAPPRSGAVRETQYF. In nucleotides, the CDR3 is TGCAGTGCCCCTCCTAGGAGCGGGGCCGTGCGAGAGACCCAGTACTTC. This rearrangement joins TRBV20-1 to TRBJ2-5, with 7 nucleotides matching TRBD2. The CDR3 totals 16 residues. Germline V gives CDR1 DFQATT, CDR2 SNEGSKA (reference sequence). V was pared by 6 bases and J by 4 bases, with 17 bases of the junction left unmatched.

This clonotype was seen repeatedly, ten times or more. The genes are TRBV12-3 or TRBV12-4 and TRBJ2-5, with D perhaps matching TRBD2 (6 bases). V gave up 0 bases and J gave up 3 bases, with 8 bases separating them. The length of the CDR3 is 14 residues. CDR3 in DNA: TGTGCCAGCAGTTTAGCGGGGAGGAAAGAGACCCAGTACTTC. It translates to CASSLAGRKETQYF.

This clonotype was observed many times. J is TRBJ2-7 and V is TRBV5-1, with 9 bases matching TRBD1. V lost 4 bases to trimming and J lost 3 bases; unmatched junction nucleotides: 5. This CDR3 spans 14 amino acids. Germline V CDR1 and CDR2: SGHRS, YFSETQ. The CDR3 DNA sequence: TGCGCCAGCAGCCGGGACAGGGAATACTACGAGCAGTACTTC. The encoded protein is CASSRDREYYEQYF.

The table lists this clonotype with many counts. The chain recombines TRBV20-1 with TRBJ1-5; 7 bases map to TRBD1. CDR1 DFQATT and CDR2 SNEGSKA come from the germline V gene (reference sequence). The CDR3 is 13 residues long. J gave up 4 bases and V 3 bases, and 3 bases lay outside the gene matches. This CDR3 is CSASPRGNQPQHF. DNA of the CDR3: TGCAGTGCTAGTCCCAGGGGGAATCAGCCCCAGCATTTT.

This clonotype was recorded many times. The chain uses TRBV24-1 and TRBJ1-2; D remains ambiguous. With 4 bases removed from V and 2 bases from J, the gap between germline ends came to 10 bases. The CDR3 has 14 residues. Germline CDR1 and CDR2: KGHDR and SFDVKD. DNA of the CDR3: TGTGCCACCAGTGACCGAACAGAGAACTATGGCTACACCTTC. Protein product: CATSDRTENYGYTF.

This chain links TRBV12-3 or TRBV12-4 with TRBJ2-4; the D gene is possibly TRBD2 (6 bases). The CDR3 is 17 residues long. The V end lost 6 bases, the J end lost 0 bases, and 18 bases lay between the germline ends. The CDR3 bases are TGTGCCAGCAGCCCCCCGAGGCGGGAACTAGCCAAAAACATTCAGTACTTC. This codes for CASSPPRRELAKNIQYF.

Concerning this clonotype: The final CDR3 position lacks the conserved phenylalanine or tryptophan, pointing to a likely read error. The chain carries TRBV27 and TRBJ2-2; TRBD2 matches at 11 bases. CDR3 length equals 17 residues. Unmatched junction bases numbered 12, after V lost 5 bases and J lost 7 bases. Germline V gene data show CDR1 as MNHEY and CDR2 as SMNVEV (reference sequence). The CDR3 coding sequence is TGTGCCAGCAGTCCAATAGCGGGAGGGCCTTGGGGCGGGGAGCTGTTTTCT. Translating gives CASSPIAGGPWGGELFS.

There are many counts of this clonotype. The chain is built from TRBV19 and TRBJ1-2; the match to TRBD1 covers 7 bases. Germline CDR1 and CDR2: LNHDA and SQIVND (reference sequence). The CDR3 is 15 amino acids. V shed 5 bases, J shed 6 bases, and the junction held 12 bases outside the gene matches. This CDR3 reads CASSPEGRQGHGYTF. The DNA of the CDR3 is TGTGCCAGTAGTCCCGAGGGCCGACAGGGCCATGGCTACACCTTC.

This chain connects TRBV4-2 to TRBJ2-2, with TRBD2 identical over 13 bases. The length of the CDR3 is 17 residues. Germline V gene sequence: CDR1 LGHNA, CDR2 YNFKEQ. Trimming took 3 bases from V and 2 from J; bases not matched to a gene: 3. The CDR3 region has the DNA TGTGCCAGCAGCCAGGGACTAGCGGGAAGTAACACCGGGGAGCTGTTTTTT. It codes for CASSQGLAGSNTGELFF.

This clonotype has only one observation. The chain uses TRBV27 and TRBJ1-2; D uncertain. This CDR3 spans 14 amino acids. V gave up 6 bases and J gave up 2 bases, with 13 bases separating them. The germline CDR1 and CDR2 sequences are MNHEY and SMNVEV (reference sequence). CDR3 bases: TGTGCCAGCAGCGACACGGACGCGAACTATGGCTACACCTTC. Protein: CASSDTDANYGYTF.

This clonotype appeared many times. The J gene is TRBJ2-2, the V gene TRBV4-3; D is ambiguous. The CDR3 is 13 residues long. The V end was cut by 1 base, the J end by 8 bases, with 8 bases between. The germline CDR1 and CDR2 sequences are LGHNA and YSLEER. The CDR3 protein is CASSQGAGGELFF. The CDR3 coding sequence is TGCGCCAGCAGCCAAGGGGCAGGTGGGGAGCTGTTTTTT.

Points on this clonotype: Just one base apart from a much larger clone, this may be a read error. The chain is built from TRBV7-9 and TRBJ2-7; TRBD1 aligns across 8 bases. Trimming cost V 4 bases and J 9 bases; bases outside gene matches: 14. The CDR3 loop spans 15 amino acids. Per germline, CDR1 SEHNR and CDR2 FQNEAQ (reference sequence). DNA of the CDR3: TGTGCCAGCAGCTCCCAAGGACAGGGACGGCACGGGCAGTACTTC. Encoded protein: CASSSQGQGRHGQYF.

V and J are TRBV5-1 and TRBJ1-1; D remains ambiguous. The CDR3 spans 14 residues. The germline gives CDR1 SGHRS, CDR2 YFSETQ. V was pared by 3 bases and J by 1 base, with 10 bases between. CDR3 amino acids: CASSSPTRNTEAFF. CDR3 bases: TGCGCCAGCAGCTCACCCACAAGGAACACTGAAGCTTTCTTT.

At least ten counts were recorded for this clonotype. The CDR3 reads CATSDWDLRGYTF. As DNA, the CDR3 is TGTGCCACCAGTGACTGGGACCTAAGAGGCTACACCTTC. The chain uses TRBV24-1 and TRBJ1-2, with D possibly TRBD1 on 5 matching bases. The CDR3 consists of 13 residues. Per the germline V gene, CDR1 is KGHDR and CDR2 is SFDVKD. With 4 bases removed from V and 8 bases from J, the gap between germline ends came to 13 bases.

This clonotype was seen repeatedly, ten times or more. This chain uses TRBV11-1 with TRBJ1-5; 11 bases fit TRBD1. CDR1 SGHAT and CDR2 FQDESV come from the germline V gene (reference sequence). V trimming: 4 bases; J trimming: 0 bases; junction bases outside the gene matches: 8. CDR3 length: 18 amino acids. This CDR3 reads CASSSTGTGGGSNQPQHF. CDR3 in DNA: TGTGCCAGCAGCTCAACCGGGACAGGGGGAGGTAGCAATCAGCCCCAGCATTTT.

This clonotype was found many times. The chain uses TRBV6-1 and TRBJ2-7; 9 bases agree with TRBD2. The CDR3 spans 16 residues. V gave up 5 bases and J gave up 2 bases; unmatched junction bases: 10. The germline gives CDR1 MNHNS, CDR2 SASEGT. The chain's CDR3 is CASSIRSGRPPYEQYF. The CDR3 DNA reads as TGTGCCAGCAGTATCAGAAGCGGGAGGCCCCCCTACGAGCAGTACTTC.